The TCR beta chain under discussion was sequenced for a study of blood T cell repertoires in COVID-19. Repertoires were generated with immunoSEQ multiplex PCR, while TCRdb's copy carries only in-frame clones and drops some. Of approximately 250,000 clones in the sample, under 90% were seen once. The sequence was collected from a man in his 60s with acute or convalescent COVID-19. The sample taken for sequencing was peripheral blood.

CDR3 bases: TGTGCCAGTAGCCGACTAGCGGGGTACCAAGAGACCCAGTACTTC. It yields the protein CASSRLAGYQETQYF. The chain employs TRBV19 and TRBJ2-5; 11 nucleotides line up with TRBD2. Germline CDR1 LNHDA, CDR2 SQIVND (reference sequence). This CDR3 spans 15 amino acids. Losses at the gene ends were 6 bases for V and 0 bases for J; bases not matched to a gene: 3.